This record covers a single TCR beta chain. Its specific antigen is unknown. No much larger clone is present one base from it, and per-base qualities are unavailable. This sample was included in a study of CD8 T cells in ankylosing spondylitis (dated by TCRdb to the late 2010s). Turning to the overall study: T cell receptor beta repertoires were profiled in healthy donors and ankylosing spondylitis patients so that disease-linked TCR variants could be found. The whole study cohort included roughly 110 healthy donors and 25 ankylosing spondylitis patients. Samples of peripheral blood were taken, and for ankylosing spondylitis patients, synovial fluid was collected as well.

Study-wide findings and limitations: A CD8+ phenotype was shown by the disease-linked clones, which were found at relatively low frequencies in peripheral blood. Significant enrichment of the disease-linked clones was reported in matched synovial fluid samples from ankylosing spondylitis patients. Blood from ankylosing spondylitis patients appeared to be characterized by a TCR beta motif made up of about 8 highly homologous amino acid variants. Some of the motif variants had been reported before in the synovial fluid and blood of reactive arthritis patients, a finding that suggests common disease-initiation mechanisms.

The sequencing machine was an Illumina HiSeq 2500. Quantitative 5'-RACE with molecular barcodes was used to prepare TCR beta libraries. On the authors' methods: To identify disease-linked TCR variants, a new computational method was used, one built on a probabilistic model of VDJ rearrangement. TCRdb applied fastp at Q25 and MiXCR to the public reads, then kept only in-frame beta chains. Rows with one shared CDR3 protein collapse into an entry with the most common genes and DNA. TCRdb, rather than the study authors, made the V and J calls. The sample table records fewer than 250,000 distinct CDR3 sequences; about 10% of these occur just once. 2.6% of the sample belongs to the ten largest clones. What was sequenced was blood, either unsorted or a sorted T cell fraction (not recorded which). The source is a male donor with ankylosing spondylitis or in good health (not recorded which).

The CDR3 has the sequence CSAPVGGSYEQYF. The DNA reads as follows: TGCAGTGCCCCCGTAGGTGGCTCCTACGAGCAGTACTTC. The chain employs TRBV20-1 and TRBJ2-7; there is no confident call for the D gene. Via the germline V gene (reference sequence), CDR1 is DFQATT and CDR2 SNEGSKA. V drops 6 bases and J drops 0 bases, leaving 12 bases in between. Including cysteine and phenylalanine, the CDR3 has 13 amino acids. Only the CDR3 region is kept as DNA, spanning 39 bases read in frame from base 1.